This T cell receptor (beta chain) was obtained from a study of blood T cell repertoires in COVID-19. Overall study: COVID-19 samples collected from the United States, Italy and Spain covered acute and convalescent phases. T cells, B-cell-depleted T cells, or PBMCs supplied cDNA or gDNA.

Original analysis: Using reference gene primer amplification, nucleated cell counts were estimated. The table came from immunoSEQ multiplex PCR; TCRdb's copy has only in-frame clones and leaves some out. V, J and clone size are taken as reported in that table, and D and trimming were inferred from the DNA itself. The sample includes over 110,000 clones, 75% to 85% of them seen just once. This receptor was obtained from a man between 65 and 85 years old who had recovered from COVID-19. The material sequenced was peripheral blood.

The DNA for the CDR3 is TGTGCCAGCGGACAGGGAGTAACCTACGAGCAGTACTTC. Its protein is CASGQGVTYEQYF. The chain employs TRBV2 and TRBJ2-7, with 8 nucleotides matching TRBD1. The CDR3 spans 13 residues. Trimming removed 8 bases from V and 2 bases from J; junction bases left unmatched: 5. From germline, CDR1 is SNHLY and CDR2 FYNNEI.